The sequence of this TCR beta chain was determined in a study of T cells in Graves' hyperthyroidism and ophthalmopathy. Study results and limitations: Stable hyperthyroidism was told apart from ophthalmopathy by a model built on 13 V-J features.

TCR beta CDR3 region amplification was performed from RNA transcripts. A set of HTBI primers served as the primers for a first-round RT-PCR of the TCR CDR3. TCRdb reprocessed the multiplex PCR reads with MiXCR, giving one entry per CDR3 protein. The repertoire holds over 400,000 distinct CDR3 sequences, with roughly 14% as singletons. In its sample, this clonotype was seen many times. Antigen: not known. Per the germline V gene, CDR1 is LNHDA and CDR2 is SQIVND (reference sequence). Trimming cost V 4 bases and J 6 bases, with 12 bases left between them. CDR3 size: 13 residues. The sequencing sample was made of blood. The V call is TRBV19, the J call TRBJ1-1, with TRBD1 as a possible D gene (5 bases). The clonotype originates from a man aged 18-30 years with Graves' ophthalmopathy. CDR3 nucleotides: TGTGCCAGTAGTACTAACAGGTTCCCTGAAGCTTTCTTT. It translates to CASSTNRFPEAFF. The complete variable domain, with remaining parts taken from reference TRBV19 and TRBJ1-1, reads DGGITQSPKYLFRKEGQNVTLSCEQNLNHDAMYWYRQDPGQGLRLIYYSQIVNDFQKGDIAEGYSVSREKKESFPLTVTSAQKNPTAFYLCASSTNRFPEAFFGQGTRLTVV.